These 20 T cell receptor beta chains were sequenced from one sample in a study of T cells in localized non-small cell lung cancer. Assay used: immunoSEQ multiplex PCR; TCRdb lists only in-frame clones, some missing. This sample has just under 20,000 clones, with roughly 83% found just once. The sequencing used peripheral blood, collected before any cancer treatment. These receptors came from a man between 40 and 75 years old with stage I lung adenocarcinoma.

This clone was counted only a few times. J is TRBJ1-5 and V is TRBV4-3; D remains ambiguous. From germline, CDR1 is LGHNA and CDR2 YSLEER. This CDR3 comprises 14 residues. Trimming stripped 2 bases from V and 3 bases from J, with 8 bases between. CDR3 coding DNA: TGCGCCAGCAGCCAAAGCGATTCCAATCAGCCCCAGCATTTT. Translation: CASSQSDSNQPQHF.

The chain uses TRBV7-8 and TRBJ2-5, with D perhaps being TRBD1 or TRBD2 (5 bases each). Germline V gives CDR1 SGHVS, CDR2 FQNEAQ. This CDR3 is 17 amino acids long. Trimming cost V 1 base and J 1 base, with 16 bases left between them. The CDR3 nucleotides read TGTGCCAGCAGCTTAGTGGGGCAGGAGGCCATCCAAGAGACCCAGTACTTC. It specifies CASSLVGQEAIQETQYF.

V is TRBV5-4 and J is TRBJ2-7; D gene unclear. Trimming took 0 bases from V and 3 from J, leaving 4 bases between them. Germline CDR1 is SGHNT and CDR2 is YYREEE (reference sequence). The CDR3 loop spans 12 amino acids. The CDR3 protein is CASSLGHYEQYF. The CDR3 DNA sequence: TGTGCCAGCAGCTTGGGCCACTACGAGCAGTACTTC.

The chain joins TRBV5-1 to TRBJ1-2; D unresolved. Germline V lookup: CDR1 SGHRS, CDR2 YFSETQ. V lost 1 base, J lost 2 bases, and 6 bases lay in between. The CDR3 is made up of 13 amino acids. The CDR3 spells CASSLWENYGYTF. The CDR3, as DNA: TGCGCCAGCAGCTTGTGGGAGAACTATGGCTACACCTTC.

V is TRBV4-3 and J is TRBJ1-6; D not certain. Germline V gene sequence: CDR1 LGHNA, CDR2 YSLEER. This CDR3 is 14 amino acids long. Trimming stripped 0 bases from V and 5 bases from J, with 5 bases between. This CDR3 is CASSQDWNNSPLHF. CDR3 bases: TGCGCCAGCAGCCAAGATTGGAATAATTCACCCCTCCACTTT.

This clone was detected once. V gene TRBV19 combines with J gene TRBJ1-2; 8 positions agree with TRBD1. Germline V gives CDR1 LNHDA, CDR2 SQIVND (reference sequence). The CDR3 sequence is 19 residues long. The ends lost 1 base at V and 4 bases at J; junction bases unmatched: 17. CDR3: CASSIASVTGGSSSYGYTF. CDR3 in DNA: TGTGCCAGTAGTATAGCGTCGGTCACAGGGGGATCAAGTTCCTATGGCTACACCTTC.

The rearrangement links TRBV5-1 to TRBJ1-1; D is perhaps TRBD1 (5 bases). Between the trimmed V and J ends, which lost 3 bases and 1 base, there was a span of 13 bases. This CDR3 is built from 15 residues. Germline lookup yields CDR1 SGHRS and CDR2 YFSETQ. The CDR3 reads CASSSQTVSNTEAFF. The CDR3 nucleotides read TGCGCCAGCAGCTCACAGACAGTGTCGAACACTGAAGCTTTCTTT.

The chain uses TRBV2 and TRBJ2-2; D is ambiguous. The V end was cut by 8 bases, the J end by 5 bases, with 12 bases between. The CDR3 covers 13 residues. Germline assignment: CDR1 SNHLY and CDR2 FYNNEI. DNA for the CDR3: TGTGCCAGCGGAGTTATGCAGACCGGGGAGCTGTTTTTT. It yields the protein CASGVMQTGELFF. Drawing the rest from reference TRBV2 and TRBJ2-2, the complete variable domain is EPEVTQTPSHQVTQMGQEVILRCVPISNHLYFYWYRQILGQKVEFLVSFYNNEISEKSEIFDDQFSVERPDGSNFTLKIRSTKLEDSAMYFCASGVMQTGELFFGEGSRLTVL.

The rearrangement joins TRBV5-1 to TRBJ2-7; a weak D match, TRBD1 (6 bases). V was pared by 4 bases and J by 3 bases, with 23 bases between. CDR1 SGHRS and CDR2 YFSETQ come from the germline V gene. The CDR3 runs 17 residues. The CDR3 spells CASSPRTVDSGVYEQYF. CDR3 DNA sequence: TGCGCCAGCAGCCCCAGAACCGTGGACAGTGGGGTCTACGAGCAGTACTTC. The full variable domain, completed using reference TRBV5-1 and TRBJ2-7, is KAGVTQTPRYLIKTRGQQVTLSCSPISGHRSVSWYQQTPGQGLQFLFEYFSETQRNKGNFPGRFSGRQFSNSRSEMNVSTLELGDSALYLCASSPRTVDSGVYEQYFGPGTRLTVT.

Of note for this clone: The germline gene is not matched at one end of the junction; a read error may be the cause. The chain couples TRBV10-3 to TRBJ2-5; D perhaps matches TRBD1 (5 bases). The CDR3 sequence is 14 residues long. CDR1 and CDR2 (germline): ENHRY, SYGVKD. CDR3 protein: CATSRQGGQETQYF. The CDR3 DNA reads as TGTGCCACCAGTAGGCAGGGTGGACAAGAGACCCAGTACTTC.

With regard to this clone: Additional DNA sequences in this sample encode the identical CDR3. This rearrangement joins TRBV6-5 to TRBJ2-7; the D is unclear. V lost 2 bases and J 4 bases, leaving 6 bases between the germline ends. This CDR3 contains 12 residues. Germline lookup yields CDR1 MNHEY and CDR2 SVGAGI. CDR3 DNA: TGTGCCAGCAGTTACGAAGGGTACGAGCAGTACTTC. Translating it yields CASSYEGYEQYF.

This chain uses TRBV28 with TRBJ1-5; D is possibly TRBD1 (5 bases). V lost 3 bases and J lost 5, with 14 bases in between. CDR3 length equals 15 residues. Germline CDR1 reads MDHEN; CDR2 reads SYDVKM. CDR3 coding DNA: TGTGCCAGCAGTTTTATGGACGGGGGGGATCAGCCCCAGCATTTT. Its translation is CASSFMDGGDQPQHF.

This chain uses TRBV7-2 with TRBJ2-1; no firm D call. Per germline, CDR1 SGHTA and CDR2 FQGNSA. This CDR3 spans 14 amino acids. Trimming pared 1 base from V and 1 base from J, leaving 5 bases between. The DNA of the CDR3 is TGTGCCAGCAGCTTAGAACGGTCCTACAATGAGCAGTTCTTC. This codes for CASSLERSYNEQFF.

This clone was observed once. The rearrangement joins TRBV5-8 to TRBJ1-4, with 7 positions matching TRBD1. CDR1 is SGHTS, CDR2 YDEGEE, per germline. This CDR3 comprises 15 residues. V shed 5 bases and J 5 bases; nucleotides not matched to a gene: 9. CDR3: CASSRNRGRNEKLFF. CDR3 DNA sequence: TGTGCCAGCAGTCGAAACAGGGGAAGAAATGAAAAACTGTTTTTT.

This clone appeared once. The CDR3 nucleotides are TGCGCCAGCAGCCAAGTTTCCGGAGTGAGCTCACCCCTCCACTTT. It is translated as CASSQVSGVSSPLHF. V gene TRBV4-3 combines with J gene TRBJ1-6, with D unclear. The CDR3 is made up of 15 amino acids. V was trimmed by 1 base and J by 10 bases, leaving 14 bases between them. Germline CDR1 LGHNA, CDR2 YSLEER.

This chain connects TRBV11-2 to TRBJ2-7; no clear D gene. V was pared by 8 bases and J by 3 bases, with 8 bases between. The CDR3 loop spans 11 amino acids. The germline CDR1 and CDR2 sequences are SGHAT and FQNNGV. The CDR3 reads CASSSIYEQYF. The CDR3, as DNA: TGTGCCAGCTCCTCTATCTACGAGCAGTACTTC.

Comment on this clone: Other DNA sequences in this sample translate to the same CDR3. The chain couples TRBV25-1 to TRBJ2-1; D possibly uses TRBD1 or TRBD2 (5 bases each). CDR1 is MGHDK and CDR2 is SYGVNS in the germline V gene. V lost 3 bases and J 0 bases, leaving 12 bases between the germline ends. The CDR3 runs to 16 residues. This CDR3 is CASSDSGPSSYNEQFF. The CDR3 coding sequence is TGTGCCAGCAGTGACTCGGGGCCGAGCTCCTACAATGAGCAGTTCTTC.

The gene calls are TRBV5-6 and TRBJ2-4, with a possible D match to TRBD1 (5 bases). This CDR3 comprises 16 residues. CDR1 is SGHDT and CDR2 is YYEEEE in the germline V gene. V was cut by 0 bases and J by 5 bases, with 15 bases left in between. The CDR3 here is CASSLGLQGRENIQYF. CDR3 coding DNA: TGTGCCAGCAGCTTGGGCTTGCAGGGCCGAGAAAACATTCAGTACTTC.

The V call is TRBV5-1, the J call TRBJ2-5; 9 bases are shared with TRBD2. CDR1 SGHRS and CDR2 YFSETQ come from the germline V gene. The CDR3 sequence is 16 residues long. J lost 3 bases, V lost 4 bases, and 10 bases had no gene match. CDR3 amino acids: CASSIGGSGSEETQYF. As DNA, the CDR3 is TGCGCCAGCAGCATTGGAGGTAGCGGGAGTGAAGAGACCCAGTACTTC.

This clone is medium-sized by share. The V call is TRBV7-2, the J call TRBJ2-7; a possible D gene is TRBD2 (6 bases). In germline, CDR1 is SGHTA, CDR2 FQGNSA. V was trimmed by 5 bases and J by 3 bases, leaving 23 bases between them. The CDR3 has 17 residues. CDR3 sequence reads: CASSEGAVGLASYEQYF. The CDR3 DNA is TGTGCCAGCAGCGAAGGTGCAGTGGGGCTAGCGAGCTACGAGCAGTACTTC.